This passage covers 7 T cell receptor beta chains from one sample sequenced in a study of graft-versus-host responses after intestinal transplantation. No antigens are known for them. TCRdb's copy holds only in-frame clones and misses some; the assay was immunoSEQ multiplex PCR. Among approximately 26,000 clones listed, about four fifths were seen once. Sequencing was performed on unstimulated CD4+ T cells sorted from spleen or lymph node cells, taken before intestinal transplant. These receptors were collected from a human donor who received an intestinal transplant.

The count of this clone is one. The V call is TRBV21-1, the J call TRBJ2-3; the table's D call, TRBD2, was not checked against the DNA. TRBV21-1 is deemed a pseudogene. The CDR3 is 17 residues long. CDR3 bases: TGTGCCAGCAGCGGAGTACTAAATCCTATTAGCACAGATACGCAGTATTTT. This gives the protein CASSGVLNPISTDTQYF.

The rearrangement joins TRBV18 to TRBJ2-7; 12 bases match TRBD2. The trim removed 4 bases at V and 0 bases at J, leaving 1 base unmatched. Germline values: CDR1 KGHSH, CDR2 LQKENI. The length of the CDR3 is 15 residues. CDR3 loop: CASSLTSGSSYEQYF. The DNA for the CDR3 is TGTGCCAGCTCACTGACTAGCGGGAGCTCCTACGAGCAGTACTTC.

In DNA form, the CDR3 reads TGCAGCGCTCCAGGGCAGGTCCAAGAGACCCAGTACTTC. Protein product: CSAPGQVQETQYF. This chain links TRBV29-1 with TRBJ2-5; a possible D gene is TRBD1 (5 bases). Trimming shortened V by 7 bases and J by 1 base, and 13 bases separated the two germline ends. The CDR3 length is 13 residues. Germline V gene data show CDR1 as SQVTM and CDR2 as ANQGSEA. Supplemented by reference TRBV29-1 and TRBJ2-5, the full variable domain reads SAVISQKPSRDICQRGTSLTIQCQVDSQVTMMFWYRQQPGQSLTLIATANQGSEATYESGFVIDKFPISRPNLTFSTLTVSNMSPEDSSIYLCSAPGQVQETQYFGPGTRLLVL.

The CDR3 region is CASSQVRGNTQYF. The DNA of the CDR3 is TGCGCCAGCAGCCAAGTTCGGGGAAATACGCAGTATTTT. The chain links TRBV4-1 to TRBJ2-3; D possibly corresponds to TRBD2 (5 bases). Per germline, CDR1 MGHRA and CDR2 YSYEKL. V was trimmed by 1 base and J by 7 bases, leaving 9 bases between them. The CDR3 totals 13 residues.

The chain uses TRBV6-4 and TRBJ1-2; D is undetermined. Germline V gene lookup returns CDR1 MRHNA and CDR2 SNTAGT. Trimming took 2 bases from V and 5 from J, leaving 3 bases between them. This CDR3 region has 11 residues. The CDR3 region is CASSDSYGYTF. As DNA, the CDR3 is TGTGCCAGCAGTGACAGTTATGGCTACACCTTC.

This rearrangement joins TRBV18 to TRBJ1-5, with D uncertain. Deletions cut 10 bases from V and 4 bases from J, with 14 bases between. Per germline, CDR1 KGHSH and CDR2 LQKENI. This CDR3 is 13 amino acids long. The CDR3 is CANSFNENQPQHF. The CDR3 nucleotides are TGTGCCAACTCTTTCAATGAGAATCAGCCCCAGCATTTT.

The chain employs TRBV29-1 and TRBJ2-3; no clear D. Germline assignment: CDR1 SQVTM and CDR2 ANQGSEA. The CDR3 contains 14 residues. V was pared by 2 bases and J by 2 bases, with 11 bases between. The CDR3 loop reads CSVEKSALTDTQYF. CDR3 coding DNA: TGCAGCGTTGAAAAGTCAGCACTCACAGATACGCAGTATTTT.